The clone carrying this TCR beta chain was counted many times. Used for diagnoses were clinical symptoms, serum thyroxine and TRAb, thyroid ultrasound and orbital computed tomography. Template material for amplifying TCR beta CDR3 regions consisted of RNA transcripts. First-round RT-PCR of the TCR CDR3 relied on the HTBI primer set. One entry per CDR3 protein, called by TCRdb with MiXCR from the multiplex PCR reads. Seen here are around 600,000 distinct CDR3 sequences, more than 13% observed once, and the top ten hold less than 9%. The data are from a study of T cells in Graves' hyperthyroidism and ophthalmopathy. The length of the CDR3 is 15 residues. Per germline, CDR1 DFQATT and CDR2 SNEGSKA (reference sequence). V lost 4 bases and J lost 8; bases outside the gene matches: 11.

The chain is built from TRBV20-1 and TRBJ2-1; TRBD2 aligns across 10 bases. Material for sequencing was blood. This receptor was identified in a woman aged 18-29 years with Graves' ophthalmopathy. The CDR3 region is CSATGPGLAPHEQFF. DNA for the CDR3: TGCAGTGCTACCGGACCGGGACTAGCGCCGCATGAGCAGTTCTTC.